The TCR beta chain under discussion was sequenced for a study of blood T cells in healthy people across ages. Study at large: Through template switching, about one barcoded beta molecule was captured per two T cells, as measured in model experiments. Broader study findings: There was no known CMV status for donors, so expanded clonotype changes were possibly confounded. As age increased, TCR beta diversity per million T cells fell in a roughly linear fashion.

Comment on this clonotype: Its antigen is currently unknown.

Through a sample-barcoded 5' primer and a J-beta primer mix, a second PCR was run for roughly 7 to 11 cycles. TCRdb recomputed calls from the 5' RACE reads with MiXCR, one row per CDR3 protein. This sample has 1.4 million or so distinct CDR3 sequences, with around 40% found just once. V lost 2 bases and J 8 bases, leaving 16 bases between the germline ends. The CDR3 is 15 amino acids. CDR1 and CDR2 (germline): MNHEY, SMNVEV (reference sequence). V usage is TRBV27 and J usage is TRBJ2-4; a weak D match, TRBD1 (5 bases). The sequencing sample was made of blood. This sequence was found in a young woman in good health. Here the CDR3 reads CASSLSAGSSDIQYF. In nucleotides, the CDR3 is TGTGCCAGCAGTTTAAGTGCAGGGTCGAGTGACATTCAGTACTTC.